This TCR beta chain was observed in a study of blood T cells in healthy people across ages. A second PCR of 7 to 11 cycles used a sample-barcoded 5' primer and a J-beta primer mix. TCRdb reprocessed the 5' RACE reads via MiXCR and lists one record per CDR3 protein. Here the sample spans about 930,000 distinct CDR3 sequences, roughly 29% being singletons. Study results and caveats: Both naive CD4+ cell counts and diversity were greater in long-lived donors than in aged donors.

Remarks on this clonotype: Its antigen is still unknown.

Germline V lookup: CDR1 SGHRS, CDR2 YFSETQ. The V and J ends lost 0 bases and 0 bases respectively, with 11 bases between them. CDR3 length: 16 residues. These data also featured in a second study, about T cells of mothers and their children. From that second work: Each child contributed some 3 million TCR beta CDR3 reads, while each mother contributed over 8 million.

The chain carries TRBV5-1 and TRBJ2-3; D remains ambiguous. The sequencing input was blood. The sequence derives from a middle-aged woman in good health. The CDR3 is CASSLDWSPSTDTQYF. The CDR3 DNA reads TGCGCCAGCAGCTTGGACTGGAGTCCTAGCACAGATACGCAGTATTTT.